A selection of T cell receptor beta chains follows, all from one sample in a study of cytomegalovirus exposure and HLA in healthy donors. Some clones are missing from TCRdb's copy, which holds only in-frame ones; the method was immunoSEQ multiplex PCR. This table holds 100,000 to 150,000 clones, more than 70% found once. Input material: PBMCs. The origin of the receptors is a man in his fifties in good health and CMV-seronegative. Both conserved end residues are part of each CDR3.

cdr3_aa | j_call | v_call
CASSLAPRDTDTQYF | TRBJ2-3 | TRBV11-2
CASSSDRLRLGSPLHF | TRBJ1-6 | TRBV5-4
CASSLASAETQYF | TRBJ2-5 | TRBV7-2
CASLPLDRPNQPQHF | TRBJ1-5 | TRBV19
CASSPDRVKETQYF | TRBJ2-5 | TRBV6-5
CASSQLFTDTQYF | TRBJ2-3 | TRBV4-3
CASSRESLNTGELFF | TRBJ2-2 | TRBV5-1
CASSYLRNTEAFF | TRBJ1-1 | TRBV6-6
CASRTPGQGGYEQYF | TRBJ2-7 | TRBV6-5
CASSFGTFSEQYF | TRBJ2-7 | TRBV7-8
CASEGRRNEQYF | TRBJ2-7 | TRBV28
CASSRGQMNTEAFF | TRBJ1-1 | TRBV4-3
CASSLALGQSNTEAFF | TRBJ1-1 | TRBV7-9
CSVVSGGQGTQYF | TRBJ2-5 | TRBV29-1
CASSELLGSSYNEQFF | TRBJ2-1 | TRBV25-1
CASSQDSWLARLHF | TRBJ1-6 | TRBV4-3
CASSQDLGGFQPQHF | TRBJ1-5 | TRBV4-1
CASSFRGTGLYGYTF | TRBJ1-2 | TRBV28
CASSVTRLAGRETQYF | TRBJ2-5 | TRBV5-6
CAITIQGNYGYTF | TRBJ1-2 | TRBV10-3
CASSGTGSNTEAFF | TRBJ1-1 | TRBV5-5
CASSPRTGPFGGQYF | TRBJ2-7 | TRBV6-5
CAISESLQANTEAFF | TRBJ1-1 | TRBV10-3
CASSSVAVEGTDTQYF | TRBJ2-3 | TRBV5-4
CASSQVGGGRTEAFF | TRBJ1-1 | TRBV4-3
CASSLVYPTATNEKLFF | TRBJ1-4 | TRBV7-2
CASSLRTSGPSVYEQFF | TRBJ2-1 | TRBV19
CASSLRGRDQPQHF | TRBJ1-5 | TRBV28